These 13 T cell receptor beta chains share one sample of origin, sequenced in a study of CD4 T cells in relation to SARS-CoV-2 and coronaviruses. No cognate antigen is known for these TCRs. The assay was immunoSEQ multiplex PCR, and TCRdb's table has in-frame clones only and misses some. The sample consists of around 24,000 clones, around 74% of them appearing once. Before the COVID-19 pandemic, during about 2011-2018, CD4+ T cells were taken from unexposed donors. Isolation of CD4+ T cells took place after roughly nine days in culture. Sequences were obtained from CD4+ T cells from PBMCs, cultured in vitro. The receptor source for this set is a human donor in good health.

The chain links TRBV24-1 to TRBJ2-1; 9 bases map to TRBD1. CDR3 length equals 15 residues. The germline V gene has CDR1 KGHDR and CDR2 SFDVKD. The ends lost 5 bases at V and 5 bases at J; junction bases unmatched: 6. CDR3 protein: CATSAPRTGDNEQFF. CDR3 DNA: TGTGCCACCAGTGCTCCTAGGACAGGGGACAATGAGCAGTTCTTC.

This clone was observed once. The chain recombines TRBV5-1 with TRBJ1-1, with D unresolved. CDR1 is SGHRS, CDR2 YFSETQ, per germline. This CDR3 is built from 14 residues. The V end was cut by 1 base, the J end by 6 bases, with 13 bases between. Here the CDR3 reads CASSLMGFRAEAFF. CDR3 DNA: TGCGCCAGCAGCTTGATGGGGTTCCGGGCTGAAGCTTTCTTT.

The chain recombines TRBV19 with TRBJ1-5; D unclear. With 7 bases removed from V and 0 bases from J, the gap between germline ends came to 7 bases. This CDR3 contains 13 residues. Per the germline V gene, CDR1 is LNHDA and CDR2 is SQIVND (reference sequence). The DNA of the CDR3 is TGTGCCAGTAACATTAATAGCAATCAGCCCCAGCATTTT. Translated: CASNINSNQPQHF.

The rearrangement uses TRBV15 and TRBJ2-3; D is unclear. V was cut by 1 base and J by 1 base, with 6 bases left in between. The CDR3 spans 14 residues. CDR1 LNHNV and CDR2 YYDKDF come from the germline V gene (reference sequence). The CDR3 reads CATSRVAGTDTQYF. For the CDR3, the DNA is TGTGCCACCAGCAGAGTTGCAGGCACAGATACGCAGTATTTT.

V is TRBV19 and J is TRBJ2-1; TRBD1 might be the D (6 bases). This CDR3 spans 15 amino acids. The germline V gene encodes CDR1 LNHDA and CDR2 SQIVND (reference sequence). V shed 1 base and J shed 6 bases, with 13 bases lying between them. The CDR3 loop is CASSIVRGQSNEQFF. CDR3 sequence (DNA): TGTGCCAGTAGTATAGTTCGAGGACAGAGCAATGAGCAGTTCTTC.

The chain combines TRBV2 with TRBJ1-1; D might be TRBD1 (6 bases). This CDR3 is 14 amino acids long. Germline CDR1 reads SNHLY; CDR2 reads FYNNEI. Trimming took 8 bases from V and 1 from J, leaving 14 bases between them. The CDR3 is CASGAGGANTEAFF. Written as DNA, the CDR3 is TGTGCCAGCGGGGCGGGGGGGGCGAACACTGAAGCTTTCTTT.

The chain is built from TRBV3-1 (or the pseudogene TRBV3-2) and TRBJ1-1; 8 bases are a match to TRBD1. V trimming: 0 bases; J trimming: 10 bases; junction bases outside the gene matches: 7. The CDR3 contains 14 residues. Germline-derived CDR1 and CDR2 are LGHDT and YNNKEL (reference sequence). This chain's CDR3 is CASSQEAGGGTAFF. The CDR3 DNA reads TGTGCCAGCAGCCAAGAGGCAGGGGGCGGGACAGCTTTCTTT.

This chain connects TRBV5-1 to TRBJ2-3; D unclear. Trimming removed 4 bases from V and 0 bases from J, with 9 bases in between. CDR3 size: 14 residues. Germline lookup yields CDR1 SGHRS and CDR2 YFSETQ. The DNA of the CDR3 is TGCGCCAGCAGCGAAACGGTTAGCACAGATACGCAGTATTTT. It codes for CASSETVSTDTQYF.

The gene calls are TRBV19 and TRBJ1-4, with 12 bases matching TRBD1. Trimming at V came to 8 bases and at J to 8 bases, leaving 3 bases not matched to a gene. Per the germline V gene, CDR1 is LNHDA and CDR2 is SQIVND (reference sequence). This CDR3 contains 13 residues. DNA for the CDR3: TGTGCCAGTGGGGACAGGGGGCGAGAAAAACTGTTTTTT. It codes for CASGDRGREKLFF.

J is TRBJ2-5 and V is TRBV2; D perhaps matches TRBD1 (6 bases). CDR1 is SNHLY and CDR2 is FYNNEI in the germline V gene. V lost 4 bases and J lost 5, with 17 bases in between. This CDR3 has 15 residues. CDR3 residues: CASSVARGEVETQYF. Written as DNA, the CDR3 is TGTGCCAGCAGTGTTGCCAGGGGTGAGGTGGAGACCCAGTACTTC. The entire variable domain, with the rest obtained from reference TRBV2 and TRBJ2-5, is as follows: EPEVTQTPSHQVTQMGQEVILRCVPISNHLYFYWYRQILGQKVEFLVSFYNNEISEKSEIFDDQFSVERPDGSNFTLKIRSTKLEDSAMYFCASSVARGEVETQYFGPGTRLLVL.

The chain couples TRBV19 to TRBJ2-7; a weak D match, TRBD1 (5 bases). Germline loops: CDR1 LNHDA, CDR2 SQIVND (reference sequence). This CDR3 has 14 amino acids. Between the trimmed V and J ends, which lost 5 bases and 0 bases, there was a span of 11 bases. Here the CDR3 reads CASSEQADSYEQYF. Written as DNA, the CDR3 is TGTGCCAGTAGTGAACAGGCGGACTCCTACGAGCAGTACTTC.

The chain recombines TRBV12-3 or TRBV12-4 with TRBJ2-7; perhaps D is TRBD1 or TRBD2 (6 bases each). V shed 3 bases and J shed 2 bases, with 8 bases lying between them. This CDR3 has 13 amino acids. CDR3 residues: CASSFGGPYEQYF. DNA for the CDR3: TGTGCCAGCAGTTTTGGGGGGCCCTACGAGCAGTACTTC.

The chain uses TRBV28 and TRBJ1-2, with TRBD1 matching over 7 bases. The J segment lost 5 bases and the V segment lost 4 bases, leaving 4 bases of the junction unmatched. The CDR3 is made up of 13 amino acids. Germline V gene sequence: CDR1 MDHEN, CDR2 SYDVKM. CDR3 sequence: CASSSTGEYGYTF. For the CDR3, the DNA is TGTGCCAGCAGTTCCACAGGGGAATATGGCTACACCTTC.